The 17 T cell receptor beta chains reported below all come from one sample, sequenced in a study of breast tumors, draining lymph nodes, adjacent tissues. TCRdb reprocessed the multiplex PCR reads with MiXCR, giving one entry per CDR3 protein. This repertoire shows 200,000 to 250,000 distinct CDR3 sequences, under 35% found once; its top ten account for roughly 3.5%. The lymph nodes were axillary draining lymph nodes from breast cancer patients. The sample was axillary lymph node tissue. The receptor set was obtained from a female donor with breast cancer. Some clones in this sample may be carry-over from other donors' samples.

This clonotype was found many times. This chain joins TRBV5-1 and TRBJ2-3; TRBD1 agrees at 10 bases. Germline lookup yields CDR1 SGHRS and CDR2 YFSETQ. V was clipped by 4 bases and J by 1 base; unmatched bases: 3. The CDR3 consists of 15 residues. The CDR3 region is CASSPGTGGTDTQYF. The CDR3 coding sequence is TGCGCCAGCAGCCCAGGGACAGGGGGCACAGATACGCAGTATTTT.

The chain combines TRBV7-9 with TRBJ2-1; the match to TRBD2 covers 7 bases. This CDR3 region has 15 residues. V gave up 1 base and J gave up 4 bases; unmatched junction bases: 4. CDR1 and CDR2 from the germline V gene are SEHNR and FQNEAQ (reference sequence). CDR3 DNA sequence: TGTGCCAGCAGCTTAGTAGAGCGGGGATACAATGAGCAGTTCTTC. Protein sequence: CASSLVERGYNEQFF. The full variable domain, with the rest looked up from reference TRBV7-9 and TRBJ2-1, is DTGVSQNPRHKITKRGQNVTFRCDPISEHNRLYWYRQTLGQGPEFLTYFQNEAQLEKSRLLSDRFSAERPKGSFSTLEIQRTEQGDSAMYLCASSLVERGYNEQFFGPGTRLTVL.

This clonotype was detected ten times or more. The chain has TRBV7-9 and TRBJ2-7; 13 bases fit TRBD2. CDR1 is SEHNR and CDR2 is FQNEAQ in the germline V gene (reference sequence). The CDR3 runs to 16 residues. V was pared by 5 bases and J by 9 bases, with 13 bases of the junction left unmatched. Here the CDR3 reads CASSIAGTSGIVGQYF. CDR3 nucleotide sequence: TGTGCCAGCAGCATCGCCGGGACTAGCGGGATAGTTGGGCAGTACTTC.

CDR3 sequence (DNA): TGTGCCAGCAGCAAAGTCCAGGGTGACTCTGGAAACACCTTC. Its protein is CASSKVQGDSGNTF. The V and J genes are TRBV7-6 and TRBJ1-2; a possible D gene is TRBD1 (5 bases). This CDR3 contains 14 residues. CDR1 is SGHVS, CDR2 FNYEAQ, per germline. V was trimmed by 5 bases and J by 12 bases, leaving 22 bases between them.

This clonotype was observed many times. V gene TRBV9 combines with J gene TRBJ2-2; tentatively, D is TRBD1 (6 bases). Germline loops: CDR1 SGDLS, CDR2 YYNGEE. This CDR3 region has 14 residues. The ends were cut back, 1 base at V and 6 bases at J, with 10 bases in the middle. CDR3 DNA sequence: TGTGCCAGCAGCGTAAGGGCAGGGGCCGGGGAGCTGTTTTTT. Its protein is CASSVRAGAGELFF. The full variable domain, with the rest looked up from reference TRBV9 and TRBJ2-2, is DSGVTQTPKHLITATGQRVTLRCSPRSGDLSVYWYQQSLDQGLQFLIQYYNGEERAKGNILERFSAQQFPDLHSELNLSSLELGDSALYFCASSVRAGAGELFFGEGSRLTVL.

Ten or more counts support this clonotype. The chain recombines TRBV16 with TRBJ1-2; TRBD1 might be the D (5 bases). Looked up from germline, CDR1 is KGHSY and CDR2 is FQNENV. CDR3 length equals 16 residues. Trimming removed 4 bases at V and 3 bases at J, with 18 bases between. CDR3 in amino acids: CASSRTRGGIDYGYTF. CDR3 DNA: TGTGCCAGCAGCCGAACGAGGGGAGGGATCGACTATGGCTACACCTTC. The whole variable domain, remainder taken from reference TRBV16 and TRBJ1-2, is GEEVAQTPKHLVRGEGQKAKLYCAPIKGHSYVFWYQQVLKNEFKFLISFQNENVFDETGMPKERFSAKCLPNSPCSLEIQATKLEDSAVYFCASSRTRGGIDYGYTFGSGTRLTVV.

This clonotype was detected many times. One end of the junction fails to match germline, which may point to a read error. The chain recombines TRBV7-7 with TRBJ2-2; D is uncertain. This CDR3 is 13 amino acids long. CDR1 and CDR2 (germline): SSHAT, FNYEAQ (reference sequence). CDR3 amino acids: CASSLLETGELFF. In nucleotides, the CDR3 is TGTGCTAGCAGCCTTTTGGAAACCGGGGAGCTGTTTTTT. Looking up the rest from reference TRBV7-7 and TRBJ2-2 gives the full variable domain: GAGVSQSPRYKVTKRGQDVTLRCDPISSHATLYWYQQALGQGPEFLTYFNYEAQPDKSGLPSDRFSAERPEGSISTLTIQRTEQRDSAMYRCASSLLETGELFFGEGSRLTVL.

This clonotype occurred many times. V gene TRBV5-8 combines with J gene TRBJ2-7, with TRBD1 identical over 8 bases. Germline V gives CDR1 SGHTS, CDR2 YDEGEE. Trimming at V came to 3 bases and at J to 5 bases, leaving 4 bases not matched to a gene. This CDR3 region has 13 residues. CDR3 amino acids: CASSWTGFHEQYF. The CDR3 DNA follows: TGTGCCAGCAGCTGGACAGGGTTCCACGAGCAGTACTTC.

This clonotype came up many times. The chain combines TRBV12-3 or TRBV12-4 with TRBJ2-3; TRBD1 matches at 7 bases. Unmatched junction bases numbered 14, after V lost 5 bases and J lost 0 bases. The CDR3 consists of 18 residues. The CDR3 coding sequence is TGTGCCAGCAGTCCATGGGACAGCTTCGCGGCTAGCACAGATACGCAGTATTTT. It encodes CASSPWDSFAASTDTQYF.

This rearrangement joins TRBV12-5 to TRBJ2-1, with TRBD2 matching over 9 bases. V gave up 6 bases and J gave up 4 bases; unmatched junction bases: 10. Germline V gene sequence: CDR1 LGHNT, CDR2 FRNRAP. The CDR3 runs to 16 residues. The CDR3 loop is CASGPDRSGGYNEQFF. In DNA form, the CDR3 reads TGTGCTAGTGGCCCCGACAGAAGCGGGGGGTACAATGAGCAGTTCTTC.

The sample holds many counts of this clonotype. The chain recombines TRBV20-1 with TRBJ2-5; 7 bases match TRBD2. Germline trimming cut 5 bases from V and 5 bases from J; bases unmatched to any gene: 5. From germline, CDR1 is DFQATT and CDR2 SNEGSKA (reference sequence). The CDR3 is 12 amino acids. The CDR3 sequence: CSASGGSETQYF. CDR3 bases: TGCAGTGCTTCGGGGGGATCGGAGACCCAGTACTTC.

This clonotype showed up just once. A clone one base away is much larger, so this may be a read error. The V and J genes are TRBV20-1 and TRBJ1-5; TRBD1 matches at 10 bases. The ends lost 2 bases at V and 7 bases at J; junction bases unmatched: 5. This CDR3 region has 14 residues. Germline CDR1 reads DFQATT; CDR2 reads SNEGSKA (reference sequence). CDR3 protein: CSARTGTGAQPQHF. The CDR3 DNA follows: TGCAGTGCTAGAACCGGGACAGGGGCCCAGCCCCAGCATTTT.

This clonotype was seen a few times. A much larger clone differs from this one at a single base, so this may be a read error. The chain has TRBV9 and TRBJ1-3; 8 bases align to TRBD1. Germline loops: CDR1 SGDLS, CDR2 YYNGEE. This CDR3 spans 19 amino acids. The CDR3 spells CAGSVSSGQGRGAGNTIYF. CDR3 coding DNA: TGTGCCGGCAGCGTATCGTCCGGACAGGGAAGAGGGGCTGGAAACACCATATATTTT.

This clonotype was seen ten or more times. This sequence joins TRBV11-2 and TRBJ2-6; D unresolved. CDR1 is SGHAT and CDR2 is FQNNGV in the germline V gene. Trimming removed 5 bases from V and 0 bases from J, with 14 bases in between. CDR3 size: 17 residues. The CDR3 nucleotides read TGTGCCAGCAGCAACCCTACTGTTTCCTCTGGGGCCAACGTCCTGACTTTC. It translates to CASSNPTVSSGANVLTF. The full variable domain, with the rest looked up from reference TRBV11-2 and TRBJ2-6, is EAGVAQSPRYKIIEKRQSVAFWCNPISGHATLYWYQQILGQGPKLLIQFQNNGVVDDSQLPKDRFSAERLKGVDSTLKIQPAKLEDSAVYLCASSNPTVSSGANVLTFGAGSRLTVL.

The V and J genes are TRBV6-5 and TRBJ1-2; D possibly corresponds to TRBD1 (5 bases). Germline V gene lookup returns CDR1 MNHEY and CDR2 SVGAGI. V shed 10 bases and J shed 9 bases, with 21 bases lying between them. There are 13 residues in the CDR3. CDR3 nucleotide sequence: TGTGCCACCAAAAAGGGACCGGGACTACGCTACACCTTC. Protein: CATKKGPGLRYTF.

This clonotype was seen repeatedly, ten times or more. The V and J genes are TRBV5-8 and TRBJ2-3; D call uncertain. There are 13 residues in the CDR3. Per germline, CDR1 SGHTS and CDR2 YDEGEE. V lost 0 bases, J lost 0 bases, and 2 bases lay in between. The CDR3 region has the DNA TGTGCCAGCAGCTTGGCTAGCACAGATACGCAGTATTTT. Translating it yields CASSLASTDTQYF.

Remarks on this clonotype: Without the conserved terminal phenylalanine or tryptophan, this CDR3 likely stems from a read error. The chain employs TRBV19 and TRBJ2-1; 7 bases map to TRBD2. J lost 2 bases, V lost 5 bases, and 9 bases had no gene match. Per germline, CDR1 LNHDA and CDR2 SQIVND (reference sequence). The CDR3 is 16 amino acids. The CDR3 loop reads CASSPSGQGPYNEQFS. The CDR3 region has the DNA TGTGCCAGTAGTCCTAGCGGCCAGGGCCCCTACAATGAGCAGTTCTCC.